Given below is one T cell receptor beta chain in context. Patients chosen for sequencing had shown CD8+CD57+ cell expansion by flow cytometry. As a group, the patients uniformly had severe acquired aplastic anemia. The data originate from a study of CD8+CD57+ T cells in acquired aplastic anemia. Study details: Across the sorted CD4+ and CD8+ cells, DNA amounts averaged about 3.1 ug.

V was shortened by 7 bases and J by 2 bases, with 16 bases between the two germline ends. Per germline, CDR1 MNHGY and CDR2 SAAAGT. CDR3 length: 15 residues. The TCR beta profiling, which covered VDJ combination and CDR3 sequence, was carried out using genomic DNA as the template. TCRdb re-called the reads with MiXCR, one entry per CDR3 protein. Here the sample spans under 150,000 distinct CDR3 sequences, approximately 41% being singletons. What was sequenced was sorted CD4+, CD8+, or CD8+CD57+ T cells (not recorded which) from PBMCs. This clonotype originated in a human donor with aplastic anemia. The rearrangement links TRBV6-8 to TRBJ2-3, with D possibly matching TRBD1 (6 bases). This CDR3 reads CASNELAGDTDTQYF. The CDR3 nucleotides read TGTGCCAGCAACGAATTGGCAGGGGACACAGATACGCAGTATTTT.